This T cell receptor beta chain was recorded in a study of T cell repertoires in cytomegalovirus infection (dated by TCRdb to about 2019). For the wider study: Alongside well-studied HLA-B-restricted epitopes, the peptide stimulations were aimed at recently identified HLA-C-restricted CMV epitopes, whose presentation resists viral immunomodulation. The HLA type of each donor mattered for the analysis, because public TCR beta signatures pointed to carriage of CMV infection along with the matching HLA type. Points the paper makes about the study in general: The ex vivo response was dominated by HLA-C-restricted CMV-specific TCR beta clonotypes, which also provided the single most frequent clonotype in two of eight donors. In both this cohort and an independent cohort of 300 to 450 donors, the cumulative frequency of public TCR beta family members distinguished carriers of CMV infection plus the relevant HLA type.

In light of the paper, this sample's treatment or condition label describes: in vitro stimulation with specific CMV peptide epitopes to enrich CMV-specific T cells. Sequencer: Illumina HiSeq 1500. TCRdb reworked the public reads: Q25 trimming with fastp, MiXCR clone assembly, productive beta chains retained. Each entry merges the rows of one CDR3 protein and shows their most common DNA and genes. This sample holds some 900,000 distinct CDR3 sequences; 32% were observed only once. The ten largest clones represent around 12% of the sample. Concerning this clonotype: Its antigen is currently not known. Base qualities are not provided; no much larger clone lies one nucleotide away.

Measured from the cysteine to the phenylalanine, the CDR3 is 17 residues long. Of all the DNA, just the CDR3 is kept, 51 bases in frame from base 1. The junction shows trimming of 4 bases on V and 5 bases on J, plus 23 bases between the germline ends. From a lookup of the germline V gene, CDR1 and CDR2 are MGHRA and YSYEKL. The receptor comes from a human donor in good health (CMV status not recorded). Some clones in this sample may be carry-over from other donors' samples. The chain links TRBV4-1 with TRBJ1-2, and perhaps TRBD1 as D gene, on 6 matching bases. The sequencing used cultured CD8+ T cells from PBMCs, collected from culture after CMV antigen stimulation. The DNA is TGCGCCAGCAGCCCGAACGGAAAGGGCGGGGGCCGGTATGGCTACACCTTC. The translation is CASSPNGKGGGRYGYTF.